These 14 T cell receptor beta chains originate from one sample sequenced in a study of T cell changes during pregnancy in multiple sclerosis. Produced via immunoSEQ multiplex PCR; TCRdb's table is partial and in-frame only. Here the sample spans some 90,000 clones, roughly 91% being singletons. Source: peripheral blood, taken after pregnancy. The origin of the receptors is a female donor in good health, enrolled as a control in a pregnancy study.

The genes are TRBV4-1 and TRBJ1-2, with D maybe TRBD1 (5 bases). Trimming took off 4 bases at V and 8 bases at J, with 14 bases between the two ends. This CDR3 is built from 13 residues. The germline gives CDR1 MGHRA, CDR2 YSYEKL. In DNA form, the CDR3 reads TGCGCCAGCAGCCCGAATTTTGGGGGGGGCTACACCTTC. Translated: CASSPNFGGGYTF.

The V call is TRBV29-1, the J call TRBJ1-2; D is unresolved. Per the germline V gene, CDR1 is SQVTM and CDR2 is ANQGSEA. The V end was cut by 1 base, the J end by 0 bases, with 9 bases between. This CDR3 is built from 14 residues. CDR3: CSVEAEASNYGYTF. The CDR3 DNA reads TGCAGCGTTGAAGCTGAGGCCTCTAACTATGGCTACACCTTC.

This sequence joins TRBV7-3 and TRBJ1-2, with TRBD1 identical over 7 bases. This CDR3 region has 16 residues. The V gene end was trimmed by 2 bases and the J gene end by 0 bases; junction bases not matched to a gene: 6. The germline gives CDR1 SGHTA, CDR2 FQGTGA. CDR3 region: CASSLGGQNPNYGYTF. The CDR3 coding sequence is TGTGCCAGCAGCTTAGGGGGACAGAACCCTAACTATGGCTACACCTTC.

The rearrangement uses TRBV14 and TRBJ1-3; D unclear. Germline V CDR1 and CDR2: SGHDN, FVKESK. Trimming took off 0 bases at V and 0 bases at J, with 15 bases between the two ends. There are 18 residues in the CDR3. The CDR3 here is CASSQDVMRRGSGNTIYF. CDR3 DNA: TGTGCCAGCAGCCAAGATGTGATGAGGAGAGGCTCTGGAAACACCATATATTTT.

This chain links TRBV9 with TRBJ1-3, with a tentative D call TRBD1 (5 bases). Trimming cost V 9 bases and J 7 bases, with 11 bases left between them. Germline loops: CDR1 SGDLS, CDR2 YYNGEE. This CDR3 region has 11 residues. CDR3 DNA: TGTGCCACAGGGCGGGGCAACACCATATATTTT. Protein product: CATGRGNTIYF.

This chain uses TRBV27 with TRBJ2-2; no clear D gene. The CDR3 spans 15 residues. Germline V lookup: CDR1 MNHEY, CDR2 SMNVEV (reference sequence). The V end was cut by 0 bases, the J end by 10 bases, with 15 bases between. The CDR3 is CASSLSERHPEELFF. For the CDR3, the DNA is TGTGCCAGCAGTTTATCTGAGAGACACCCGGAGGAGCTGTTTTTT.

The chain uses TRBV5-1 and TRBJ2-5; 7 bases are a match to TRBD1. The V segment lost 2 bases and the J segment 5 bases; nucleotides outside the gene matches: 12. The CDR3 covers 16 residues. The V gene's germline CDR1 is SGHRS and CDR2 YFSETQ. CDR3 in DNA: TGCGCCAGCAGCTTCCACAGGGGTGAGGGTGAGGAGACCCAGTACTTC. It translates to CASSFHRGEGEETQYF.

CDR3 nucleotides: TGTGCCAGCAGAGTTGAGGGATCCGCTGAAGCTTTCTTT. This gives the protein CASRVEGSAEAFF. The gene calls are TRBV6-1 and TRBJ1-1; D unresolved. This CDR3 contains 13 residues. Germline CDR1 is MNHNS and CDR2 is SASEGT. V was pared by 6 bases and J by 6 bases, with 14 bases between.

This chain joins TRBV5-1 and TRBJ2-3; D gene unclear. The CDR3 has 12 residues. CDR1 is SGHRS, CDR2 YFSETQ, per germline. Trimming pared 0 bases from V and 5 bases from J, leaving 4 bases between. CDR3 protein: CASSLGLDTQYF. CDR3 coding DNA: TGCGCCAGCAGCTTGGGTCTAGATACGCAGTATTTT.

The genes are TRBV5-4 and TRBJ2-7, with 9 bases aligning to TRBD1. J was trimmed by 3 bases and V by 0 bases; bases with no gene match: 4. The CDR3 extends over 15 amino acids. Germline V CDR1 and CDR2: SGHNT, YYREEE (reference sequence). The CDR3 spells CASSLGGQGLYEQYF. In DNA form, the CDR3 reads TGTGCCAGCAGCTTGGGTGGACAGGGGCTCTACGAGCAGTACTTC.

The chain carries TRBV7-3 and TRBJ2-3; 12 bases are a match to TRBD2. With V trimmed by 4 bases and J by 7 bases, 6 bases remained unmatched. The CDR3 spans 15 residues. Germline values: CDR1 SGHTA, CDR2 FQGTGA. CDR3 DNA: TGTGCCAGCAGCTCTGCTAGCGGGGGGGCGAATACGCAGTATTTT. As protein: CASSSASGGANTQYF.

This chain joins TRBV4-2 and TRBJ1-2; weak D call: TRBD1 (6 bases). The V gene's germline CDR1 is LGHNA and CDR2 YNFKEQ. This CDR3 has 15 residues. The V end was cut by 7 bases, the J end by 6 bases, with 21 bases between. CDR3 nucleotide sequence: TGTGCCAGCATCAAAGAGGCCGCAAACAGGGATGGCTACACCTTC. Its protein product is CASIKEAANRDGYTF.

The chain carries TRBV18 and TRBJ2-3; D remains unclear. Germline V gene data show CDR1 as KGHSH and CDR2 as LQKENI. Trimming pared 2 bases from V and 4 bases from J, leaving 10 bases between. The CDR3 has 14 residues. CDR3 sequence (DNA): TGTGCCAGCTCACCAAACGGTGTGCCAGATACGCAGTATTTT. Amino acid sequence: CASSPNGVPDTQYF. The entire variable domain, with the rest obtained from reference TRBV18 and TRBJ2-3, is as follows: NAGVMQNPRHLVRRRGQEARLRCSPMKGHSHVYWYRQLPEEGLKFMVYLQKENIIDESGMPKERFSAEFPKEGPSILRIQQVVRGDSAAYFCASSPNGVPDTQYFGPGTRLTVL.

Here the CDR3 DNA reads TGTGCCAGCATTATAACAGGGGTAGGGCAGCCCCAGCATTTT. Protein: CASIITGVGQPQHF. The chain has TRBV28 and TRBJ1-5; TRBD1 matches 7 bases. The V gene's germline CDR1 is MDHEN and CDR2 SYDVKM. The junction had 10 bases not matched to a gene; V was cut back by 7 bases and J by 7 bases. The length of the CDR3 is 14 residues.